The source of this TCR beta chain is a study of cytomegalovirus exposure and HLA in healthy donors. General study results and limits: The authors listed around 150 TCR beta chains as cytomegalovirus-associated.

PCR amplification relied on 60 Vbeta primers (plus 13 Jbeta primers). Method: immunoSEQ multiplex PCR; TCRdb's copy keeps in-frame clones and lacks some. This table has about 110,000 clones, roughly 70% appearing once. In germline, CDR1 is ENHRY, CDR2 SYGVKD. This CDR3 spans 13 amino acids. Trimming removed 5 bases from V and 3 bases from J, with 10 bases in between. Details on this clone: Its antigen is not known.

The genes are TRBV10-3 and TRBJ1-1; possibly TRBD1 for D (5 bases). The source material was PBMCs. This sequence was found in a male donor in good health and CMV-seropositive. The CDR3 reads CAISRQRDTEAFF. CDR3 coding DNA: TGTGCCATCAGTCGACAGCGGGACACTGAAGCTTTCTTT.